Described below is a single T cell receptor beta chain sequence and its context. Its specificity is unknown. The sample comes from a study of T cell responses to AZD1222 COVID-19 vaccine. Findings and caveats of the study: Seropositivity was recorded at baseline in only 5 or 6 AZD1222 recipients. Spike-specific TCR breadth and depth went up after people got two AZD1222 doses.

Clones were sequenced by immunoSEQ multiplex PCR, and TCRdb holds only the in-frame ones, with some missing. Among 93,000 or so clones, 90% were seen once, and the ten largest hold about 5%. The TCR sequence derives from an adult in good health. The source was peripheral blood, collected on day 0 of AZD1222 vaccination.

The CDR3 nucleotides are TGTGCCAGCAGCTCGGGAGACAGAGAAGCTTTCTTT. Translated: CASSSGDREAFF. The rearrangement uses TRBV11-2 and TRBJ1-1; tentative D call: TRBD1 (5 bases). The germline V gene has CDR1 SGHAT and CDR2 FQNNGV. Trimming removed 4 bases from V and 8 bases from J, with 11 bases in between. This CDR3 region has 12 residues.